This TCR beta chain was found in a study of response to subunit inactivated influenza vaccine. Whole-study findings and limits: The authors suggested that few new T cells are recruited per seasonal influenza vaccination.

The CDR3 length is 18 residues. With V trimmed by 4 bases and J by 0 bases, 11 bases remained unmatched. Germline values: CDR1 SGHRS, CDR2 YFSETQ. TCRdb called the RT-PCR reads again in MiXCR, with one record for every CDR3 protein. The data contain roughly 650,000 distinct CDR3 sequences, roughly 15% of them singletons. Worth noting for this clonotype: As yet, its antigen is unknown.

The material was PBMCs from blood, obtained around 14 days before vaccination. This receptor was obtained from a man aged 45-60 years who received an inactivated influenza vaccine. The chain recombines TRBV5-1 with TRBJ1-4, with 8 bases aligning to TRBD1. The CDR3 sequence is CASSTRDRTSATNEKLFF. The DNA of the CDR3 is TGCGCCAGCAGCACCCGGGACAGGACCTCGGCAACTAATGAAAAACTGTTTTTT.